A single sample is the source of the 31 T cell receptor beta chains below, sequenced in a study of T cell clonotyping in hematopoietic cell transplantation. Here immunoSEQ multiplex PCR was the method, and the copy in TCRdb shows in-frame clones only, minus some. Here the sample spans 25,000 to 30,000 clones, approximately 80% being singletons. The time point: recipient sample about 28 days before transplant, after cytoreduction. The sequenced sample was peripheral blood mononuclear cells, obtained before stem cell transplant. The receptors derive from a woman aged 55-70 years with acute myeloid leukemia. Some clones in this sample may be carry-over from other donors' samples.

In this sample, this clone turned up once. Here the CDR3 DNA reads TGTGCCAGCAGCTCGACTAGCGGGAGGGCCGCCTACGAGCAGTACTTC. This encodes CASSSTSGRAAYEQYF. The gene calls are TRBV5-4 and TRBJ2-7, with 14 positions matching TRBD2. With 3 bases clipped from V and 2 bases from J, the junction kept 4 bases outside the gene matches. This CDR3 is 16 amino acids long. Germline CDR1 is SGHNT and CDR2 is YYREEE (reference sequence).

The J gene is TRBJ1-5, the V gene TRBV28; D gene uncertain. CDR1 and CDR2 from the germline V gene are MDHEN and SYDVKM. This CDR3 contains 14 residues. Trimming took 6 bases from V and 0 from J, leaving 9 bases between them. CDR3 sequence: CASSDNTSNQPQHF. CDR3 in DNA: TGTGCCAGCAGCGATAACACTAGCAATCAGCCCCAGCATTTT. The full variable domain, with the rest looked up from reference TRBV28 and TRBJ1-5, is DVKVTQSSRYLVKRTGEKVFLECVQDMDHENMFWYRQDPGLGLRLIYFSYDVKMKEKGDIPEGYSVSREKKERFSLILESASTNQTSMYLCASSDNTSNQPQHFGDGTRLSIL.

The V gene is TRBV5-6, the J gene TRBJ2-2; D perhaps matches TRBD1 (6 bases). Germline V gene sequence: CDR1 SGHDT, CDR2 YYEEEE. V lost 1 base to trimming and J lost 1 base, with 11 bases between them. This CDR3 comprises 16 residues. In DNA, the CDR3 is TGTGCCAGCAGCTTGCCGGGGACACAGAACACCGGGGAGCTGTTTTTT. It yields the protein CASSLPGTQNTGELFF.

The gene calls are TRBV11-2 and TRBJ2-4, with D uncertain. This CDR3 is 13 amino acids long. Germline V CDR1 and CDR2: SGHAT, FQNNGV. With 3 bases removed from V and 8 bases from J, the gap between germline ends came to 11 bases. This CDR3 reads CASSLALLDIQYF. DNA for the CDR3: TGTGCCAGCAGCTTGGCGTTGTTAGACATTCAGTACTTC.

The chain recombines TRBV6-6 with TRBJ2-7; tentative D call: TRBD2 (6 bases). The CDR3 loop spans 16 amino acids. V lost 2 bases, J lost 3 bases, and 17 bases lay in between. Germline V gives CDR1 MNHNY, CDR2 SVGAGI (reference sequence). CDR3 amino acids: CASSYTPRRGGYEQYF. CDR3 sequence (DNA): TGTGCCAGCAGTTACACTCCGCGGCGGGGCGGCTACGAGCAGTACTTC.

V and J are TRBV7-2 and TRBJ1-3; D gene unclear. V was clipped by 3 bases and J by 2 bases, with 14 bases between them. This CDR3 is built from 16 residues. The germline CDR1 and CDR2 sequences are SGHTA and FQGNSA. CDR3 region: CASSLGGRVTGNTIYF. CDR3 nucleotides: TGTGCCAGCAGCTTGGGAGGGCGGGTAACTGGAAACACCATATATTTT.

This clone showed up just a few times. The rearrangement uses TRBV4-1 and TRBJ2-5; 12 positions agree with TRBD1. The CDR3 runs 16 residues. CDR1 is MGHRA and CDR2 is YSYEKL in the germline V gene. V dropped 2 bases and J dropped 4; count of bases not matched to a gene: 5. This chain's CDR3 is CASSQSGTGGRETQYF. CDR3 coding DNA: TGCGCCAGCAGCCAATCCGGGACAGGGGGCCGAGAGACCCAGTACTTC.

CDR3 protein: CASSIWYSNQPQHF. The CDR3 coding sequence is TGTGCCAGTAGTATCTGGTATAGCAATCAGCCCCAGCATTTT. The chain is built from TRBV19 and TRBJ1-5; D uncertain. Germline V CDR1 and CDR2: LNHDA, SQIVND (reference sequence). Trimming removed 3 bases at V and 0 bases at J, with 6 bases between. CDR3 length equals 14 residues.

This chain links TRBV7-2 with TRBJ1-2, with a weak D call TRBD1 (5 bases). The germline V gene encodes CDR1 SGHTA and CDR2 FQGNSA. The CDR3 length is 15 residues. V was clipped by 5 bases and J by 7 bases, with 20 bases between them. The CDR3 DNA reads TGTGCCAGCAGCGACATGGGCGAAGGGGTCGGTGGCTACACCTTC. Translation gives CASSDMGEGVGGYTF.

This sequence joins TRBV5-1 and TRBJ1-2; D is ambiguous. V shed 4 bases and J shed 5 bases, with 9 bases lying between them. CDR3 length equals 12 residues. Per germline, CDR1 SGHRS and CDR2 YFSETQ. The CDR3 DNA sequence: TGCGCCAGCAGCCCCTCGGATTATGGCTACACCTTC. The encoded protein is CASSPSDYGYTF.

The rearrangement joins TRBV11-1 to TRBJ2-5, with D perhaps matching TRBD1 or TRBD2 (6 bases each). CDR1 and CDR2 (germline): SGHAT, FQDESV (reference sequence). CDR3 length: 15 amino acids. V gave up 1 base and J gave up 3 bases, with 12 bases separating them. The CDR3 coding sequence is TGTGCCAGCAGCTTAGTAGCAGGGGAGGAAGAGACCCAGTACTTC. Translated: CASSLVAGEEETQYF.

The chain has TRBV7-9 and TRBJ1-1; D is possibly TRBD1 (6 bases). The CDR3 runs 14 residues. Per germline, CDR1 SEHNR and CDR2 FQNEAQ (reference sequence). Trimming removed 6 bases at V and 3 bases at J, with 14 bases between. For the CDR3, the DNA is TGTGCCAGCAGATGGGGGCGCTTGGACACTGAAGCTTTCTTT. The encoded protein is CASRWGRLDTEAFF.

The chain combines TRBV5-1 with TRBJ2-1; possibly TRBD1 for D (5 bases). Germline CDR1 reads SGHRS; CDR2 reads YFSETQ. V lost 1 base to trimming and J lost 3 bases, with 8 bases between them. This CDR3 region has 14 residues. The CDR3 nucleotides are TGCGCCAGCAGCTTGCAGGGTTACTACAATGAGCAGTTCTTC. Its protein product is CASSLQGYYNEQFF.

The chain is built from TRBV6-5 and TRBJ2-7, with 8 bases fitting TRBD1. Germline V CDR1 and CDR2: MNHEY, SVGAGI. The ends lost 0 bases at V and 0 bases at J; junction bases unmatched: 4. The CDR3 extends over 16 amino acids. This CDR3 reads CASSYSRTGSSYEQYF. DNA of the CDR3: TGTGCCAGCAGTTACTCCAGGACAGGGAGCTCCTACGAGCAGTACTTC.

The chain employs TRBV2 and TRBJ2-3; no firm D call. Trimming took off 2 bases at V and 2 bases at J, with 17 bases between the two ends. The germline V gene has CDR1 SNHLY and CDR2 FYNNEI. The length of the CDR3 is 17 residues. CDR3 sequence (DNA): TGTGCCAGCAGTGAACAGGCTAGTTGGATCCCCACAGATACGCAGTATTTT. Protein product: CASSEQASWIPTDTQYF.

This clone appeared a few times. This chain joins TRBV25-1 and TRBJ1-2; 7 positions match TRBD1. This CDR3 has 14 residues. Trimming took 5 bases from V and 5 from J; bases not matched to a gene: 8. Germline values: CDR1 MGHDK, CDR2 SYGVNS. CDR3 DNA: TGTGCCAGCAGTTCACGGACAGGCGGTTATGGCTACACCTTC. Its translation is CASSSRTGGYGYTF.

This chain links TRBV28 with TRBJ1-3; D gene uncertain. The CDR3 spans 15 residues. The germline gives CDR1 MDHEN, CDR2 SYDVKM. Trimming shortened V by 8 bases and J by 0 bases, and 14 bases separated the two germline ends. The CDR3: CASGFRRGSGNTIYF. The CDR3 DNA reads as TGTGCCAGCGGATTCAGGCGAGGCTCTGGAAACACCATATATTTT.

V and J are TRBV29-1 and TRBJ1-3; tentatively, D is TRBD1 (5 bases). Germline CDR1 reads SQVTM; CDR2 reads ANQGSEA. Deletions cut 6 bases from V and 2 bases from J, with 14 bases between. The CDR3 consists of 14 residues. For the CDR3, the DNA is TGCAGCGTATTCGCTCGGGGCCCTGGAAACACCATATATTTT. Encoded protein: CSVFARGPGNTIYF. The variable domain in full, completed from reference TRBV29-1 and TRBJ1-3, reads SAVISQKPSRDICQRGTSLTIQCQVDSQVTMMFWYRQQPGQSLTLIATANQGSEATYESGFVIDKFPISRPNLTFSTLTVSNMSPEDSSIYLCSVFARGPGNTIYFGEGSWLTVV.

The V and J genes are TRBV5-1 and TRBJ2-3, with D perhaps TRBD2 (6 bases). Germline V gene sequence: CDR1 SGHRS, CDR2 YFSETQ. The V gene lost 3 bases and the J gene lost 2 bases, with 19 bases spanning the gap. The CDR3 is 17 residues long. The CDR3 loop reads CASSSILGDSYTDTQYF. The CDR3 nucleotides are TGCGCCAGCAGCTCAATCTTAGGGGACTCCTACACAGATACGCAGTATTTT.

The V gene is TRBV29-1, the J gene TRBJ1-1, with unresolved D. In germline, CDR1 is SQVTM, CDR2 ANQGSEA. The CDR3 loop spans 12 amino acids. With 5 bases removed from V and 1 base from J, the gap between germline ends came to 8 bases. This chain's CDR3 is CSVTRTNTEAFF. The CDR3 DNA follows: TGCAGCGTTACCAGAACGAACACTGAAGCTTTCTTT.

The chain couples TRBV5-6 to TRBJ2-7; 7 bases map to TRBD1. The germline CDR1 and CDR2 sequences are SGHDT and YYEEEE. This CDR3 region has 13 residues. V trimming: 1 base; J trimming: 6 bases; junction bases outside the gene matches: 4. Here the CDR3 DNA reads TGTGCCAGCAGCTTGTGGGACAGCATCGAGCAGTACTTC. This sequence encodes CASSLWDSIEQYF.

This chain joins TRBV7-8 and TRBJ1-3; TRBD1 aligns across 7 bases. The ends lost 2 bases at V and 0 bases at J; junction bases unmatched: 7. The CDR3 spans 17 residues. Germline V gene lookup returns CDR1 SGHVS and CDR2 FQNEAQ. Here the CDR3 DNA reads TGTGCCAGCAGCTTAACGGGACAGCCACTCTCTGGAAACACCATATATTTT. Its translation: CASSLTGQPLSGNTIYF.

This chain links TRBV5-1 with TRBJ2-7; D may correspond to TRBD1 or TRBD2 (7 bases each). Trimming pared 4 bases from V and 2 bases from J, leaving 16 bases between. Germline loops: CDR1 SGHRS, CDR2 YFSETQ. The CDR3 has 15 amino acids. CDR3 bases: TGCGCCAGCAGCGGTGGGCCAGGGGGGGCCTACGAGCAGTACTTC. This sequence encodes CASSGGPGGAYEQYF.

The genes are TRBV19 and TRBJ1-5, with 12 bases fitting TRBD1. The CDR3 contains 15 residues. CDR1 and CDR2 (germline): LNHDA, SQIVND (reference sequence). Trimming removed 6 bases from V and 7 bases from J; junction bases left unmatched: 7. For the CDR3, the DNA is TGTGCCAGTAGGGGGACAGGGGGCATGGCGCAGCCCCAGCATTTT. Protein product: CASRGTGGMAQPQHF.

This sequence joins TRBV7-2 and TRBJ1-2, with D unresolved. V was clipped by 5 bases and J by 2 bases, with 6 bases between them. The CDR3 covers 12 residues. The germline V gene encodes CDR1 SGHTA and CDR2 FQGNSA. This CDR3 reads CASSLDNYGYTF. The CDR3 region has the DNA TGTGCCAGCAGCCTTGACAACTATGGCTACACCTTC.

This sequence joins TRBV7-9 and TRBJ2-1; maybe TRBD2 (5 bases). This CDR3 is 17 amino acids long. Germline CDR1 is SEHNR and CDR2 is FQNEAQ (reference sequence). Trimming took 5 bases from V and 4 from J, leaving 21 bases between them. The CDR3 coding sequence is TGTGCCAGCAGCCCACCAGCGGCAAGTAATAATTACAATGAGCAGTTCTTC. This translates into CASSPPAASNNYNEQFF. Full variable domain (rest looked up from reference TRBV7-9 and TRBJ2-1): DTGVSQNPRHKITKRGQNVTFRCDPISEHNRLYWYRQTLGQGPEFLTYFQNEAQLEKSRLLSDRFSAERPKGSFSTLEIQRTEQGDSAMYLCASSPPAASNNYNEQFFGPGTRLTVL.

The chain is built from TRBV9 and TRBJ2-7; D could derive from TRBD1 or TRBD2 (5 bases each). CDR1 is SGDLS, CDR2 YYNGEE, per germline. Trimming left V 0 bases short and J 4 bases short, with 8 bases between. The CDR3 runs to 13 residues. For the CDR3, the DNA is TGTGCCAGCAGCGTAGGGGACGGGTACGAGCAGTACTTC. It specifies CASSVGDGYEQYF.

The chain recombines TRBV7-2 with TRBJ2-7; the D call may be TRBD1 or TRBD2 (6 bases each). The CDR3 is 15 amino acids. The germline V and J ends were trimmed by 5 bases and 3 bases, with 17 bases remaining between them. Germline V gene lookup returns CDR1 SGHTA and CDR2 FQGNSA. The CDR3 DNA reads as TGTGCCAGCAGCCCCCGAGGGGGGCTGGGCTACGAGCAGTACTTC. Protein sequence: CASSPRGGLGYEQYF.

The gene calls are TRBV7-6 and TRBJ2-2; D uncertain. The germline V gene has CDR1 SGHVS and CDR2 FNYEAQ. This CDR3 is built from 16 residues. Trimming shortened V by 4 bases and J by 3 bases, and 15 bases separated the two germline ends. CDR3 amino acids: CASSSLAPLYTGELFF. The CDR3 DNA reads TGTGCCAGCAGCTCCTTAGCCCCCCTCTACACCGGGGAGCTGTTTTTT.

V usage is TRBV5-1 and J usage is TRBJ2-7, with D perhaps TRBD1 (6 bases). CDR1 and CDR2 (germline): SGHRS, YFSETQ. This CDR3 is 13 amino acids long. Between the trimmed V and J ends, which lost 3 bases and 2 bases, there was a span of 9 bases. The CDR3 sequence is CASSSGQTYEQYF. The CDR3 DNA reads TGCGCCAGCAGCTCAGGACAGACCTACGAGCAGTACTTC.

The CDR3 nucleotides are TGCGCCAGCAGCCGCGATTTTGGTGGGGCCAACGTCCTGACTTTC. It translates to CASSRDFGGANVLTF. The rearrangement links TRBV5-1 to TRBJ2-6; no clear D gene. V lost 4 bases and J lost 3, with 11 bases in between. This CDR3 has 15 amino acids. Germline V gene sequence: CDR1 SGHRS, CDR2 YFSETQ.